Presented here are 29 T cell receptor beta chains from one specimen sequenced in a study of T cell repertoires in cytomegalovirus infection. These receptors' targets are unknown. TCRdb passed the reads through MiXCR, listing each CDR3 protein once. The sample records roughly 150,000 distinct CDR3 sequences, over 30% being singletons. The source material was CD8+ T cells from cultured PBMCs, sampled from culture after CMV antigen stimulation. Source of these receptors: a human donor in good health (CMV status not recorded). Some clones in this sample may be carry-over from other donors' samples.

V is TRBV5-6 and J is TRBJ1-1; tentative D call: TRBD1 (6 bases). With 2 bases removed from V and 8 bases from J, the gap between germline ends came to 10 bases. CDR3 length: 12 amino acids. CDR1 is SGHDT, CDR2 YYEEEE, per germline. CDR3 sequence: CASSLVQGEAFF. For the CDR3, the DNA is TGTGCCAGCAGCTTAGTGCAGGGGGAAGCTTTCTTT.

This chain connects TRBV11-2 to TRBJ2-4, with 11 bases fitting TRBD1. The trim removed 5 bases at V and 6 bases at J, leaving 3 bases unmatched. CDR3 length equals 14 residues. Germline V gene lookup returns CDR1 SGHAT and CDR2 FQNNGV. The DNA of the CDR3 is TGTGCCAGCAGCCTGGGGACAGGGGGAAACATTCAGTACTTC. Amino acid sequence: CASSLGTGGNIQYF.

This chain links TRBV27 with TRBJ1-3; TRBD1 matches 7 bases. J gave up 4 bases and V 6 bases, and 3 bases lay outside the gene matches. CDR3 length: 13 amino acids. CDR1 and CDR2 (germline): MNHEY, SMNVEV (reference sequence). CDR3 in amino acids: CASSDRVGNTIYF. The DNA of the CDR3 is TGTGCCAGCAGCGACAGGGTCGGAAACACCATATATTTT.

This chain connects TRBV6-1 to TRBJ2-1; perhaps TRBD2 as D (6 bases). CDR1 is MNHNS, CDR2 SASEGT, per germline. The CDR3 is 13 amino acids. V was clipped by 0 bases and J by 6 bases, with 6 bases between them. The CDR3 region has the DNA TGTGCCAGCAGTGAAGCGACTAGCAATGAGCAGTTCTTC. Encoded protein: CASSEATSNEQFF.

The rearrangement links TRBV28 to TRBJ2-7; no clear D. Germline V lookup: CDR1 MDHEN, CDR2 SYDVKM. The CDR3 length is 14 residues. The ends were cut back, 3 bases at V and 6 bases at J, with 15 bases in the middle. The CDR3 here is CASSFTSMVGEQYF. In nucleotides, the CDR3 is TGTGCCAGCAGTTTTACCTCCATGGTAGGCGAGCAGTACTTC.

In its sample, this clonotype was seen many times. The rearrangement joins TRBV2 to TRBJ1-5; perhaps TRBD1 as D (6 bases). V shed 2 bases and J shed 0 bases, with 8 bases lying between them. Germline CDR1 is SNHLY and CDR2 is FYNNEI. The CDR3 sequence is 15 residues long. CDR3 protein: CASSETGNSNQPQHF. DNA for the CDR3: TGTGCCAGCAGTGAAACAGGGAATAGCAATCAGCCCCAGCATTTT.

The chain is built from TRBV23-1 and TRBJ2-7, with D possibly being TRBD1 or TRBD2 (5 bases each). TRBV23-1 is sorted into the ORF group, with uncertain function. V dropped 4 bases and J dropped 6 bases, with 22 bases sitting between them. The CDR3 loop spans 16 amino acids. CDR3 protein: CASSLPGTQQSGEQYF. The CDR3 DNA reads TGCGCCAGCAGTCTTCCGGGGACCCAACAATCTGGCGAGCAGTACTTC.

This clonotype was seen a few times. The rearrangement joins TRBV10-3 to TRBJ1-1, with D unclear. The CDR3 loop spans 13 amino acids. Per germline, CDR1 ENHRY and CDR2 SYGVKD. V was shortened by 7 bases and J by 0 bases, with 9 bases between the two germline ends. The CDR3 reads CAITPGMNTEAFF. CDR3 sequence (DNA): TGTGCCATCACCCCTGGAATGAACACTGAAGCTTTCTTT.

The table lists this clonotype with many counts. This rearrangement joins TRBV28 to TRBJ2-5; 9 nucleotides line up with TRBD1. Unmatched junction bases numbered 6, after V lost 8 bases and J lost 5 bases. This CDR3 is built from 13 residues. CDR1 is MDHEN, CDR2 SYDVKM, per germline. The DNA of the CDR3 is TGTGCCAGCCTCGGACAGGGGACGGAGACCCAGTACTTC. Translating it yields CASLGQGTETQYF.

This clonotype has a handful of counts. The chain carries TRBV7-9 and TRBJ1-4; weak D call: TRBD1 (6 bases). Germline CDR1 reads SEHNR; CDR2 reads FQNEAQ (reference sequence). The CDR3 has 17 amino acids. Trimming left V 6 bases short and J 8 bases short, with 25 bases between. Here the CDR3 reads CASSPQGMQGFREKLFF. CDR3 in DNA: TGTGCCAGCAGTCCCCAAGGAATGCAGGGGTTTCGCGAAAAACTGTTTTTT.

This clonotype was counted only a few times. The CDR3 DNA is TGTGCCAGCAGTTTACCGGAGGGGAATGAGCAGTTCTTC. Residues: CASSLPEGNEQFF. The chain carries TRBV27 and TRBJ2-1; perhaps TRBD2 as D (6 bases). The ends were cut back, 2 bases at V and 7 bases at J, with 9 bases in the middle. From germline, CDR1 is MNHEY and CDR2 SMNVEV (reference sequence). This CDR3 region has 13 residues.

The chain couples TRBV4-1 to TRBJ2-5, with D uncertain. CDR3 length equals 14 residues. V lost 0 bases and J 2 bases, leaving 7 bases between the germline ends. Per germline, CDR1 MGHRA and CDR2 YSYEKL. The CDR3 here is CASSQDRNQETQYF. The CDR3 DNA follows: TGCGCCAGCAGCCAAGACAGGAATCAAGAGACCCAGTACTTC.

The chain joins TRBV7-8 to TRBJ2-2; no clear D gene. The CDR3 loop spans 13 amino acids. The germline V gene encodes CDR1 SGHVS and CDR2 FQNEAQ. The V end lost 2 bases, the J end lost 4 bases, and 5 bases lay between the germline ends. DNA of the CDR3: TGTGCCAGCAGCTTAATGGTCACCGGGGAGCTGTTTTTT. This encodes CASSLMVTGELFF.

The J gene is TRBJ1-1, the V gene TRBV28; a possible D gene is TRBD1 (5 bases). Germline CDR1 reads MDHEN; CDR2 reads SYDVKM. The CDR3 totals 14 residues. The germline V and J ends were trimmed by 6 bases and 0 bases, with 11 bases remaining between them. The CDR3 region has the DNA TGTGCCAGCAGCCACGGGGCTATGAACACTGAAGCTTTCTTT. It codes for CASSHGAMNTEAFF. Drawing the rest from reference TRBV28 and TRBJ1-1, the complete variable domain is DVKVTQSSRYLVKRTGEKVFLECVQDMDHENMFWYRQDPGLGLRLIYFSYDVKMKEKGDIPEGYSVSREKKERFSLILESASTNQTSMYLCASSHGAMNTEAFFGQGTRLTVV.

The rearrangement uses TRBV28 and TRBJ2-2; D is perhaps TRBD2 (7 bases). This CDR3 region has 17 residues. Germline V gene data show CDR1 as MDHEN and CDR2 as SYDVKM. Trimming took off 3 bases at V and 5 bases at J, with 19 bases between the two ends. The CDR3 region has the DNA TGTGCCAGCAGTTTCCCCGGAGGGGGGGCTGGTACCGGGGAGCTGTTTTTT. As protein: CASSFPGGGAGTGELFF.

The CDR3 DNA follows: TGTGCCAGCAGTGAGGGACAGGGGGCTTGGGGCTACACCTTC. This gives the protein CASSEGQGAWGYTF. The genes are TRBV25-1 and TRBJ1-2; 12 positions match TRBD1. V shed 3 bases and J 8 bases; nucleotides not matched to a gene: 4. The CDR3 totals 14 residues. Germline V lookup: CDR1 MGHDK, CDR2 SYGVNS.

The V and J genes are TRBV3-1 and TRBJ1-2; 7 positions match TRBD1. The CDR3 has 14 residues. Germline CDR1 is LGHDT and CDR2 is YNNKEL (reference sequence). Germline trimming cut 0 bases from V and 5 bases from J; bases unmatched to any gene: 3. The CDR3 reads CASSQETGWYGYTF. DNA for the CDR3: TGTGCCAGCAGCCAAGAGACAGGGTGGTATGGCTACACCTTC. Combining the CDR3 with reference TRBV3-1 and TRBJ1-2 gives the whole variable domain DTAVSQTPKYLVTQMGNDKSIKCEQNLGHDTMYWYKQDSKKFLKIMFSYNNKELIINETVPNRFSPKSPDKAHLNLHINSLELGDSAVYFCASSQETGWYGYTFGSGTRLTVV.

V gene TRBV5-4 combines with J gene TRBJ2-1; 10 nucleotides match TRBD2. The V gene's germline CDR1 is SGHNT and CDR2 YYREEE (reference sequence). The CDR3 has 16 amino acids. After removal of 4 bases from V and 8 bases from J, the junction contained 12 bases not matched to a gene. CDR3 nucleotide sequence: TGTGCCAGCAGCCCCCCCTTGAGCGGGGGGGATTATGAGCAGTTCTTC. Encoded protein: CASSPPLSGGDYEQFF.

This chain's CDR3 is CSATTGANYGYTF. The CDR3 bases are TGCAGTGCTACGACAGGGGCTAACTATGGCTACACCTTC. The genes are TRBV20-1 and TRBJ1-2, with TRBD1 matching over 8 bases. The CDR3 is 13 amino acids. The germline gives CDR1 DFQATT, CDR2 SNEGSKA (reference sequence). The V gene end was trimmed by 4 bases and the J gene end by 0 bases; junction bases not matched to a gene: 1.

The chain combines TRBV27 with TRBJ1-5; 9 nucleotides match TRBD1. Germline CDR1 is MNHEY and CDR2 is SMNVEV (reference sequence). This CDR3 has 18 residues. J was trimmed by 0 bases and V by 0 bases; bases with no gene match: 6. CDR3 coding DNA: TGTGCCAGCAGTTTATCCTGGACAGGGGCTGATAGCAATCAGCCCCAGCATTTT. Translated, it gives CASSLSWTGADSNQPQHF.

In this sample, this clonotype turned up a few times. The chain is built from TRBV27 and TRBJ2-7; 7 bases are a match to TRBD1. V shed 0 bases and J 3 bases; nucleotides not matched to a gene: 8. CDR3 length: 16 amino acids. CDR1 and CDR2 from the germline V gene are MNHEY and SMNVEV (reference sequence). The CDR3 here is CASSLSQGDSLYEQYF. CDR3 coding DNA: TGTGCCAGCAGTTTATCGCAGGGGGACAGTCTCTACGAGCAGTACTTC.

This sequence joins TRBV12-3 or TRBV12-4 and TRBJ2-5, with 7 bases matching TRBD2. After removal of 6 bases from V and 1 base from J, the junction contained 5 bases not matched to a gene. There are 14 residues in the CDR3. As DNA, the CDR3 is TGTGCCAGCAGCTCGGTAGCGGGCCAAGAGACCCAGTACTTC. Residues: CASSSVAGQETQYF.

The table lists this clonotype with a few counts. The V gene is TRBV7-8, the J gene TRBJ2-7; D remains unclear. This CDR3 has 13 residues. Germline V CDR1 and CDR2: SGHVS, FQNEAQ. The V gene lost 8 bases and the J gene lost 7 bases, with 18 bases spanning the gap. CDR3: CASALGQIYEQYF. The CDR3 bases are TGTGCCAGCGCCCTCGGGCAGATTTATGAGCAGTACTTC. The whole variable domain, filled in from reference TRBV7-8 and TRBJ2-7, reads GAGVSQSPRYKVAKRGQDVALRCDPISGHVSLFWYQQALGQGPEFLTYFQNEAQLDKSGLPSDRFFAERPEGSVSTLKIQRTQQEDSAVYLCASALGQIYEQYFGPGTRLTVT.

On this clonotype itself: This may come from a read error, since a much larger clone is one base off. The chain has TRBV5-8 and TRBJ1-2, with unresolved D. The CDR3 spans 11 residues. The germline CDR1 and CDR2 sequences are SGHTS and YDEGEE. The CDR3 spells CASGFPGSFRF. In DNA form, the CDR3 reads TGTGCCAGCGGCTTTCCCGGGTCCTTCCGCTTC.

This clonotype has a handful of counts. The J gene is TRBJ2-3, the V gene TRBV19; 7 bases map to TRBD1. Looked up from germline, CDR1 is LNHDA and CDR2 is SQIVND (reference sequence). The CDR3 covers 15 residues. V trimming: 6 bases; J trimming: 0 bases; junction bases outside the gene matches: 6. The CDR3 reads CASRAGTVSTDTQYF. The CDR3 DNA sequence: TGTGCCAGTAGAGCCGGGACAGTTAGCACAGATACGCAGTATTTT.

CDR3 in amino acids: CASSFSGGNYGYTF. The CDR3 bases are TGTGCCAGCAGTTTTTCAGGAGGGAACTATGGCTACACCTTC. The chain links TRBV27 to TRBJ1-2; D is undetermined. The CDR3 runs 14 residues. The V and J ends lost 3 bases and 2 bases respectively, with 10 bases between them. CDR1 MNHEY and CDR2 SMNVEV come from the germline V gene (reference sequence).

The rearrangement joins TRBV28 to TRBJ2-3, with 13 bases that match TRBD2. V was pared by 6 bases and J by 2 bases, with 5 bases of the junction left unmatched. Germline loops: CDR1 MDHEN, CDR2 SYDVKM. The CDR3 loop spans 16 amino acids. The CDR3 reads CASRTSGGAATDTQYF. The CDR3 coding sequence is TGTGCCAGCAGAACTAGCGGGGGGGCTGCCACAGATACGCAGTATTTT.

V gene TRBV5-4 combines with J gene TRBJ2-7; 7 bases are a match to TRBD1. Germline assignment: CDR1 SGHNT and CDR2 YYREEE (reference sequence). Germline trimming cut 2 bases from V and 3 bases from J; bases unmatched to any gene: 5. The CDR3 is made up of 14 amino acids. The CDR3 region is CASSFWDSIYEQYF. The CDR3 DNA follows: TGTGCCAGCAGCTTTTGGGACAGCATCTACGAGCAGTACTTC.

The rearrangement uses TRBV11-2 and TRBJ2-3; D is undetermined. V lost 5 bases, J lost 5 bases, and 5 bases lay in between. CDR1 and CDR2 from the germline V gene are SGHAT and FQNNGV. This CDR3 is built from 11 residues. CDR3 region: CASSHRDTQYF. The DNA for the CDR3 is TGTGCCAGCAGCCATCGAGATACGCAGTATTTT.